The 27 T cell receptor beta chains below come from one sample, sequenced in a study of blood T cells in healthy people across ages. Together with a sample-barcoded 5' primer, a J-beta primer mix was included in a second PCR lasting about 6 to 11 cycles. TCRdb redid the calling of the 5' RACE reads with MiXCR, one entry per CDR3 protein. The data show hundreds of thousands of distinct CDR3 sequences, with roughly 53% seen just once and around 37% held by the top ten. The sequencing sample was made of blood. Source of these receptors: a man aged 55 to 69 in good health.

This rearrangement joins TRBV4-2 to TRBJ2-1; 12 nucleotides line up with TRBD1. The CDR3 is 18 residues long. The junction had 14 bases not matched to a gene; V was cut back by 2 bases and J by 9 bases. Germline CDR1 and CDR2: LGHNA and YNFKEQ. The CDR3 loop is CASSQRIFGTGGQGEQFF. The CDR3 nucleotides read TGTGCCAGCAGCCAACGTATCTTCGGGACAGGGGGCCAAGGTGAGCAGTTCTTC.

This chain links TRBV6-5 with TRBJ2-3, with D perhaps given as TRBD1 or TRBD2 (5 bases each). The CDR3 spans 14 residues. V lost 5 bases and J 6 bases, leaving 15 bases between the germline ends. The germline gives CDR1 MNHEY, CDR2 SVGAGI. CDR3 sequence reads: CASSRTRGGDTQYF. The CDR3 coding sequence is TGTGCCAGCAGTCGCACTAGGGGTGGCGATACGCAGTATTTT.

CDR3 sequence (DNA): TGTGCCAGCAGCTTAATCCTAGCGGCGAAAAACATTCAGTACTTC. Its protein product is CASSLILAAKNIQYF. The gene calls are TRBV7-2 and TRBJ2-4; TRBD2 matches at 7 bases. Trimming took 2 bases from V and 4 from J; bases not matched to a gene: 5. The CDR3 contains 15 residues. Germline CDR1 is SGHTA and CDR2 is FQGNSA.

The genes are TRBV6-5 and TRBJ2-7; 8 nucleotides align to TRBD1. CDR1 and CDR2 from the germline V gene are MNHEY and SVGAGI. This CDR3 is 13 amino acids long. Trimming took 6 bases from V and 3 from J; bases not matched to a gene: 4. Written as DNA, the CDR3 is TGTGCCAGCAGAACAGGGGGACACTACGAGCAGTACTTC. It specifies CASRTGGHYEQYF.

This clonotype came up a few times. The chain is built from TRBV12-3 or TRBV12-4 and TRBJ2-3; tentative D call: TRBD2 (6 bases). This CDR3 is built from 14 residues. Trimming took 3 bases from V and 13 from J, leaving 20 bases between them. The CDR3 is CASSFGGRADMEYF. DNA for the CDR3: TGTGCCAGCAGTTTTGGGGGGAGAGCAGATATGGAGTATTTT.

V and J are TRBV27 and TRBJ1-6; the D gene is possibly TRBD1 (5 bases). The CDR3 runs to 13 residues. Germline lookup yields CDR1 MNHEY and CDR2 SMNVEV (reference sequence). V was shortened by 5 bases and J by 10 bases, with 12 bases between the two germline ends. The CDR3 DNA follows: TGTGCCAGCAGTCAGGGCGGTAAATCACCCCTCCACTTT. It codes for CASSQGGKSPLHF.

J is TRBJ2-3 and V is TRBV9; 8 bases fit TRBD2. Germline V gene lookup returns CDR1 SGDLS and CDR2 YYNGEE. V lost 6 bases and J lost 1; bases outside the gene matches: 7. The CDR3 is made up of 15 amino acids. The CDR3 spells CASTTSGSGTDTQYF. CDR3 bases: TGTGCCAGCACCACTAGCGGCTCGGGCACAGATACGCAGTATTTT.

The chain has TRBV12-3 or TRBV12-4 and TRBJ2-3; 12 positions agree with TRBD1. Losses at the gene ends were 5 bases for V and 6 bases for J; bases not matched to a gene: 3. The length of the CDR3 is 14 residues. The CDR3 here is CASSMGQGADTQYF. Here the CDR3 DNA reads TGTGCCAGCAGTATGGGACAGGGGGCGGATACGCAGTATTTT.

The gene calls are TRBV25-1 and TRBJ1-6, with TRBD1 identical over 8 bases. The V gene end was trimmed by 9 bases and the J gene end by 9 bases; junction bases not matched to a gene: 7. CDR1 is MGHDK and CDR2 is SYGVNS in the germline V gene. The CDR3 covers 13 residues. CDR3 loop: CASRPGGGSPLHF. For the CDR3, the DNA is TGTGCCAGTCGGCCAGGGGGCGGTTCACCCCTCCACTTT.

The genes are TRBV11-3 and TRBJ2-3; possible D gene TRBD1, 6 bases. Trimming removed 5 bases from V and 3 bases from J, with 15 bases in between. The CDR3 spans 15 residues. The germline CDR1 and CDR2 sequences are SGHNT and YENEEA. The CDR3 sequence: CASSRTGLITDTQYF. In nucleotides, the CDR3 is TGTGCCAGCAGCCGAACAGGGTTGATTACAGATACGCAGTATTTT.

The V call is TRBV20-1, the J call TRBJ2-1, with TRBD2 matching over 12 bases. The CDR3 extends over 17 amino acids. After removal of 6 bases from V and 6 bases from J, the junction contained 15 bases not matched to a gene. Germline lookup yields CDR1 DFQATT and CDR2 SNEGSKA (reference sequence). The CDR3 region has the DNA TGCAGTGCCAGCCCCTCTAGCGGGGGGGGGTTTGGCAATGAGCAGTTCTTC. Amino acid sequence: CSASPSSGGGFGNEQFF.

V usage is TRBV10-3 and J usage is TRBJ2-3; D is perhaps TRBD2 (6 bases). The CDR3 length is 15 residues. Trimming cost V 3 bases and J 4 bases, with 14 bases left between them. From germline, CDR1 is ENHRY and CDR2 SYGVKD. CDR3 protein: CAISEPGDRADTQYF. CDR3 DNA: TGTGCCATCAGTGAACCGGGGGACCGCGCAGATACGCAGTATTTT.

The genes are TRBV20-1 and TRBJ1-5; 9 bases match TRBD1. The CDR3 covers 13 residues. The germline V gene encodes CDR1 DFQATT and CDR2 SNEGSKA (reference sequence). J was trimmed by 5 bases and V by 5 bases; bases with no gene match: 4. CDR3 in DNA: TGCAGTGCTTATAGGGACAGGGATCAGCCCCAGCATTTT. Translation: CSAYRDRDQPQHF.

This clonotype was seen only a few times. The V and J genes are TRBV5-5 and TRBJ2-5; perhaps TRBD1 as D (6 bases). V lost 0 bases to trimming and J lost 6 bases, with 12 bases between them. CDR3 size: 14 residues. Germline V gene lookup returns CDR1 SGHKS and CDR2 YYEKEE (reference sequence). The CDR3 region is CASSLESGVKTQYF. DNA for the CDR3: TGTGCCAGCAGCTTGGAGTCAGGGGTCAAGACCCAGTACTTC.

The CDR3, as DNA: TGTGCCAGCAGTGAGACTACGCAGTATTTT. This sequence encodes CASSETTQYF. The V gene is TRBV12-3 or TRBV12-4, the J gene TRBJ2-3; D gene uncertain. Trimming removed 5 bases at V and 8 bases at J, with 5 bases between. The CDR3 is 10 amino acids.

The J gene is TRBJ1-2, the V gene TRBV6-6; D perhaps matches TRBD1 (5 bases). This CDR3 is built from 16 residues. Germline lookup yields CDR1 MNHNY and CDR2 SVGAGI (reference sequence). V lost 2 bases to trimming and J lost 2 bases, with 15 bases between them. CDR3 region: CASSYGGGTSNYGYTF. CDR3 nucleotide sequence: TGTGCCAGCAGTTACGGTGGGGGGACGTCAAACTATGGCTACACCTTC.

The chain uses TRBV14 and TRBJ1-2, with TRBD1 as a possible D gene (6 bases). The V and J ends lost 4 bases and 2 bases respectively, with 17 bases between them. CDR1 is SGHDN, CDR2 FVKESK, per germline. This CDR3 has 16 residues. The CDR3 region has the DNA TGTGCCAGCAGCCCCACAACAGGGAATATCAACTATGGCTACACCTTC. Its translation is CASSPTTGNINYGYTF.

CDR3 amino acids: CSATLGQGDEKLFF. Written as DNA, the CDR3 is TGCAGTGCTACGCTGGGACAGGGAGATGAAAAACTGTTTTTT. This chain joins TRBV20-1 and TRBJ1-4, with 9 positions matching TRBD1. Germline V gene data show CDR1 as DFQATT and CDR2 as SNEGSKA (reference sequence). The CDR3 is 14 amino acids. With V trimmed by 4 bases and J by 6 bases, 6 bases remained unmatched.

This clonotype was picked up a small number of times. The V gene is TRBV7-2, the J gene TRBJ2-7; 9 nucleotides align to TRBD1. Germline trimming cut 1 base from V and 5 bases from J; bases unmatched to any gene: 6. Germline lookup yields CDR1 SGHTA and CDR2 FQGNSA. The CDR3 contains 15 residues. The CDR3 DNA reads TGTGCCAGCAGCTTAGATAACAGGGGGCTGAACGAGCAGTACTTC. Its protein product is CASSLDNRGLNEQYF.

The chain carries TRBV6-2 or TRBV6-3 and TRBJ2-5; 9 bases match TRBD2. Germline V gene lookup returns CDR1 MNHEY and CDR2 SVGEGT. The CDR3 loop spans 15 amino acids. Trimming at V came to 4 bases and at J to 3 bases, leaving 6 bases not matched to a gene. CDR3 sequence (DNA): TGTGCCAGCAGTTCCCTTCGACTAGCGGAAGAGACCCAGTACTTC. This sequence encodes CASSSLRLAEETQYF.

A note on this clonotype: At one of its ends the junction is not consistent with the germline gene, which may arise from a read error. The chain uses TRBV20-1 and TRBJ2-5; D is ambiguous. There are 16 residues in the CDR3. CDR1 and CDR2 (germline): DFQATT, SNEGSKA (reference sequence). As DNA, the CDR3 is TGTAGTGCTAGTGGGTTGGCAGCTTGGTACCAAGAGACCCAGTACTTC. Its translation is CSASGLAAWYQETQYF.

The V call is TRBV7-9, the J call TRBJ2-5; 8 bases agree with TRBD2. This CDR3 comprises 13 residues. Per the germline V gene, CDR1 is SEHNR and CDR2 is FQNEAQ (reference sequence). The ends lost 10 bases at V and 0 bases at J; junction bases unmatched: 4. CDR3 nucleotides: TGTGCCACCGAGCGGGGGAACCAAGAGACCCAGTACTTC. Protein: CATERGNQETQYF.

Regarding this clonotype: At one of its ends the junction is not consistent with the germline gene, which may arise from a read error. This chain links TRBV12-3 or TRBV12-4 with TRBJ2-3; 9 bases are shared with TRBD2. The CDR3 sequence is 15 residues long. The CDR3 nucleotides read TGTGCCAGCGGCAGGCCTAGCGGGGTCACAGATATGCAGTATTTT. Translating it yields CASGRPSGVTDMQYF.

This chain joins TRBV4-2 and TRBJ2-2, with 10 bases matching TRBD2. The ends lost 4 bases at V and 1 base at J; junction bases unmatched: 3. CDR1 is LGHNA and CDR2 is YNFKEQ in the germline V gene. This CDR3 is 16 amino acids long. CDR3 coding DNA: TGTGCCAGCAGCCCAGGACTAGCGGAGAACACCGGGGAGCTGTTTTTT. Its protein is CASSPGLAENTGELFF.

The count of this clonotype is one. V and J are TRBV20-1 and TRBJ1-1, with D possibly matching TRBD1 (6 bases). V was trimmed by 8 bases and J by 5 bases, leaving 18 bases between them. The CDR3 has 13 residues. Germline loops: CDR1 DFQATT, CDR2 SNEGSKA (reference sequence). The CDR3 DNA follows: TGCAGTACCCCTGACAGGTCGTATACTGAAGCTTTCTTT. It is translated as CSTPDRSYTEAFF.

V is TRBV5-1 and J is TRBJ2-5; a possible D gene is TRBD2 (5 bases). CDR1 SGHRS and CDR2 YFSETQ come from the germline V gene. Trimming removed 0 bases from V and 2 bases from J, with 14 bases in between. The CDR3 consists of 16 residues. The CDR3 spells CASSLVRARGQETQYF. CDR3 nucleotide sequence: TGCGCCAGCAGCTTGGTCCGGGCACGGGGACAAGAGACCCAGTACTTC.

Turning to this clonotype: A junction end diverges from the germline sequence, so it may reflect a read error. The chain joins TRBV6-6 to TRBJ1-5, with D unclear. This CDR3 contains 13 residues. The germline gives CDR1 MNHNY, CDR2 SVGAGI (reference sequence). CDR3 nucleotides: TGTGCCAGCAGTGACTCGACGAGTCAGCCCCAGCATTTT. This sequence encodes CASSDSTSQPQHF.